This TCR beta chain was documented in a study of blood T cells in healthy people across ages. Study-level information: Using template switching, researchers captured about one barcoded beta molecule for each two T cells.

Trimming removed 0 bases at V and 7 bases at J, with 16 bases between. CDR1 is MGHRA and CDR2 is YSYEKL in the germline V gene. This CDR3 comprises 17 residues. Primers used in a second PCR of about 7 to 12 cycles were a sample-barcoded 5' primer and a J-beta primer mix. Every sample returned 2.5 million or more CDR3-containing paired-end reads. Using its own MiXCR run on the 5' RACE reads, TCRdb lists one record per CDR3 protein. The sample lists 950,000 to 1,200,000 distinct CDR3 sequences, more than 30% seen once, with around 13% in the top ten. In terms of origin and age, donors were healthy Caucasian individuals from Russia aged roughly 6 to 90. Researchers isolated at least 6.5 million PBMCs per sample.

The sequence derives from a man in his late teens or twenties in good health. This chain connects TRBV4-1 to TRBJ1-6, with D perhaps TRBD1 (6 bases). Sample: blood. The CDR3, as DNA: TGCGCCAGCAGCCAAGAACTTCGGGGGGCCGGAAATTCACCCCTCCACTTT. It yields the protein CASSQELRGAGNSPLHF.